A single sample is the source of the 31 T cell receptor beta chains below, sequenced in a study of blood T cell repertoires in COVID-19. The table came from immunoSEQ multiplex PCR; TCRdb's copy has only in-frame clones and leaves some out. The repertoire consists of over 150,000 clones, with about 88% occurring once and the leading ten covering about 7%. Material: PBMCs or T cells enriched from blood (not recorded which). The receptors stem from a woman aged 45-65 years who had recovered from COVID-19.

J is TRBJ1-6 and V is TRBV30; 7 nucleotides align to TRBD1. The CDR3 covers 13 residues. Germline trimming cut 3 bases from V and 9 bases from J; bases unmatched to any gene: 5. Germline values: CDR1 GTSNPN, CDR2 SVGIG (reference sequence). The CDR3 spells CAWSRQGTSPLHF. The CDR3 region has the DNA TGTGCCTGGAGCAGACAGGGTACTTCACCCCTCCACTTT.

This chain's CDR3 is CASNLGVASNQPQHF. CDR3 DNA: TGTGCCAGTAATTTGGGAGTCGCGAGCAATCAGCCCCAGCATTTT. The chain recombines TRBV19 with TRBJ1-5; D not certain. Per germline, CDR1 LNHDA and CDR2 SQIVND (reference sequence). The ends were cut back, 7 bases at V and 1 base at J, with 14 bases in the middle. The CDR3 loop spans 15 amino acids.

This clone was seen once. The V and J genes are TRBV2 and TRBJ2-1; 10 bases agree with TRBD2. CDR1 and CDR2 from the germline V gene are SNHLY and FYNNEI. The ends lost 6 bases at V and 6 bases at J; junction bases unmatched: 5. This CDR3 is 14 amino acids long. CDR3 DNA: TGTGCCAGCAGAACTAGCGGGATAGGCAATGAGCAGTTCTTC. Translation: CASRTSGIGNEQFF.

The chain carries TRBV6-2 or TRBV6-3 and TRBJ1-2, with D unresolved. The germline V and J ends were trimmed by 4 bases and 2 bases, with 11 bases remaining between them. The CDR3 spans 14 residues. Per germline, CDR1 MNHEY and CDR2 SVGEGT. The CDR3 loop reads CASSSEGRNYGYTF. CDR3 nucleotides: TGTGCCAGCAGTTCGGAGGGCAGGAACTATGGCTACACCTTC.

The chain combines TRBV11-2 with TRBJ1-4; no firm D call. Per the germline V gene, CDR1 is SGHAT and CDR2 is FQNNGV. Trimming took 2 bases from V and 5 from J, leaving 6 bases between them. The CDR3 consists of 13 residues. CDR3 region: CASSLTLNEKLFF. CDR3 coding DNA: TGTGCCAGCAGCTTAACTTTGAATGAAAAACTGTTTTTT.

The genes are TRBV2 and TRBJ1-5, with a weak D call TRBD1 (5 bases). CDR1 is SNHLY, CDR2 FYNNEI, per germline. The CDR3 consists of 15 residues. V lost 6 bases and J lost 3, with 15 bases in between. CDR3 in amino acids: CASRSPQGNNQPQHF. The CDR3 bases are TGTGCCAGCAGATCCCCCCAGGGTAACAATCAGCCCCAGCATTTT.

This clone was seen just once. V is TRBV5-5 and J is TRBJ1-1, with D unresolved. Germline V gene lookup returns CDR1 SGHKS and CDR2 YYEKEE (reference sequence). The CDR3 loop spans 15 amino acids. V was shortened by 0 bases and J by 2 bases, with 11 bases between the two germline ends. The CDR3, as DNA: TGTGCCAGCAGCTTGGTGGTGCCGGTAAACACTGAAGCTTTCTTT. The encoded protein is CASSLVVPVNTEAFF.

The chain combines TRBV18 with TRBJ1-1; D possibly corresponds to TRBD1 (6 bases). The CDR3 length is 15 residues. Trimming took off 5 bases at V and 0 bases at J, with 13 bases between the two ends. Germline V gene sequence: CDR1 KGHSH, CDR2 LQKENI. CDR3 protein: CASSTGGAMNTEAFF. CDR3 bases: TGTGCCAGCTCAACGGGGGGGGCAATGAACACTGAAGCTTTCTTT.

In this sample, this clone turned up once. This chain links TRBV10-1 with TRBJ1-1; 8 nucleotides match TRBD1. This CDR3 region has 11 residues. The V gene end was trimmed by 2 bases and the J gene end by 10 bases; junction bases not matched to a gene: 0. Germline CDR1 and CDR2: WNHNN and SYGVQD (reference sequence). As DNA, the CDR3 is TGCGCCAGCAGTGAGGGACAGGGAGCTTTCTTT. The encoded protein is CASSEGQGAFF.

V gene TRBV6-2 or TRBV6-3 combines with J gene TRBJ1-5, with 7 bases identical to TRBD1. With 6 bases clipped from V and 5 bases from J, the junction kept 7 bases outside the gene matches. The CDR3 length is 14 residues. The germline V gene encodes CDR1 MNHEY and CDR2 SVGEGT. CDR3 in amino acids: CASSRTGGYQPQHF. DNA for the CDR3: TGTGCCAGCAGCAGGACAGGAGGTTATCAGCCCCAGCATTTT.

This clone has just one count. V gene TRBV24-1 combines with J gene TRBJ2-5; D unresolved. The CDR3 totals 14 residues. Between the trimmed V and J ends, which lost 1 base and 7 bases, there was a span of 12 bases. The V gene's germline CDR1 is KGHDR and CDR2 SFDVKD. CDR3 protein: CATSDFPVSRTQYF. CDR3 bases: TGTGCCACCAGTGATTTCCCAGTTTCAAGGACCCAGTACTTC.

This rearrangement joins TRBV7-8 to TRBJ2-1, with D maybe TRBD1 (5 bases). This CDR3 region has 13 residues. V gave up 5 bases and J gave up 3 bases, with 8 bases separating them. In germline, CDR1 is SGHVS, CDR2 FQNEAQ. CDR3 region: CASSAQDYNEQFF. CDR3 nucleotides: TGTGCCAGCAGCGCACAGGACTACAATGAGCAGTTCTTC.

This chain connects TRBV30 to TRBJ2-5, with D unclear. Trimming took 4 bases from V and 3 from J, leaving 15 bases between them. Looked up from germline, CDR1 is GTSNPN and CDR2 is SVGIG (reference sequence). The CDR3 spans 14 residues. Here the CDR3 reads CAWNMAATKETQYF. In DNA, the CDR3 is TGTGCCTGGAACATGGCGGCAACCAAAGAGACCCAGTACTTC.

The CDR3 DNA sequence: TGTGCCAGTAGTATATTATTGGGGGCGCGGATCTATGGCTACACCTTC. This gives the protein CASSILLGARIYGYTF. V is TRBV19 and J is TRBJ1-2; D is possibly TRBD1 (6 bases). In germline, CDR1 is LNHDA, CDR2 SQIVND (reference sequence). CDR3 length equals 16 residues. V lost 2 bases to trimming and J lost 4 bases, with 17 bases between them.

The chain recombines TRBV3-1 (or the pseudogene TRBV3-2) with TRBJ2-1, with TRBD2 as a possible D gene (5 bases). Germline lookup yields CDR1 LGHDT and CDR2 YNNKEL (reference sequence). V gave up 5 bases and J gave up 1 base, with 18 bases separating them. This CDR3 spans 17 amino acids. CDR3 DNA sequence: TGTGCCAGCAGCTCCCGCCCCACCGGGATATCCTACAATGAGCAGTTCTTC. It yields the protein CASSSRPTGISYNEQFF.

This clone was seen at least ten times. The chain couples TRBV23-1 to TRBJ2-7; 9 bases match TRBD1. TRBV23-1 is designated an ORF whose function remains uncertain. V trimming: 0 bases; J trimming: 2 bases; junction bases outside the gene matches: 8. The CDR3 runs 17 residues. CDR3 protein: CASSQSIRDRAAYEQYF. The CDR3 DNA sequence: TGCGCCAGCAGTCAATCAATCCGGGACAGGGCCGCCTACGAGCAGTACTTC.

The chain carries TRBV7-2 and TRBJ2-3, with TRBD2 matching 11 bases. Germline V gene sequence: CDR1 SGHTA, CDR2 FQGNSA. The CDR3 loop spans 17 amino acids. V shed 1 base and J 3 bases; nucleotides not matched to a gene: 6. In DNA, the CDR3 is TGTGCCAGCAGCTTAGTAGCGGGAGGGGTTGGTACAGATACGCAGTATTTT. It encodes CASSLVAGGVGTDTQYF.

The CDR3 DNA reads as TGTGCCAGCGAGGAGGGGACCTATAATTCACCCCTCCACTTT. Residues: CASEEGTYNSPLHF. This chain links TRBV28 with TRBJ1-6; possible D gene TRBD1, 5 bases. Per germline, CDR1 MDHEN and CDR2 SYDVKM. The CDR3 is made up of 14 amino acids. Trimming left V 8 bases short and J 2 bases short, with 10 bases between. Filled out from reference TRBV28 and TRBJ1-6, the complete variable domain reads DVKVTQSSRYLVKRTGEKVFLECVQDMDHENMFWYRQDPGLGLRLIYFSYDVKMKEKGDIPEGYSVSREKKERFSLILESASTNQTSMYLCASEEGTYNSPLHFGNGTRLTVT.

This sequence joins TRBV29-1 and TRBJ2-7; tentative D call: TRBD1 (6 bases). CDR1 and CDR2 from the germline V gene are SQVTM and ANQGSEA. The CDR3 extends over 12 amino acids. Trimming cost V 3 bases and J 5 bases, with 11 bases left between them. CDR3 sequence (DNA): TGCAGCGTTGAGACACAGGGTAACGAGCAGTACTTC. Translation gives CSVETQGNEQYF.

This clone was found once. V is TRBV10-3 and J is TRBJ1-2; D unclear. Germline V gene data show CDR1 as ENHRY and CDR2 as SYGVKD. The germline V and J ends were trimmed by 2 bases and 0 bases, with 4 bases remaining between them. This CDR3 comprises 13 residues. CDR3 in DNA: TGTGCCATCAGTGAGCAAACTAACTATGGCTACACCTTC. Encoded protein: CAISEQTNYGYTF.

This clone has only one observation. As DNA, the CDR3 is TGTGCCAGCAGCCCCACAGGAAACTACGAGCAGTACTTC. Translation gives CASSPTGNYEQYF. The rearrangement links TRBV6-2 or TRBV6-3 to TRBJ2-7; perhaps TRBD1 as D (5 bases). Germline CDR1 MNHEY, CDR2 SVGEGT. The germline V and J ends were trimmed by 6 bases and 3 bases, with 12 bases remaining between them. The CDR3 has 13 residues.

This clone was detected only once. In DNA form, the CDR3 reads TGTGCCAGCAGCTTCGTACGGGACAGACGACCAAATGGCTACACCTTC. Translation gives CASSFVRDRRPNGYTF. This rearrangement joins TRBV11-2 to TRBJ1-2; 7 bases match TRBD1. The ends lost 3 bases at V and 6 bases at J; junction bases unmatched: 13. Germline lookup yields CDR1 SGHAT and CDR2 FQNNGV. CDR3 length: 16 residues.

This clone was seen once. J is TRBJ2-3 and V is TRBV7-3; 10 bases align to TRBD2. The V and J ends lost 5 bases and 0 bases, in that order; junction bases with no gene match: 2. Germline assignment: CDR1 SGHTA and CDR2 FQGTGA. CDR3 size: 15 residues. CDR3: CASSPGLASTDTQYF. The DNA for the CDR3 is TGTGCCAGCAGCCCGGGACTAGCGAGCACAGATACGCAGTATTTT.

The chain is built from TRBV2 and TRBJ2-7; a weak D match, TRBD2 (6 bases). Germline V gene lookup returns CDR1 SNHLY and CDR2 FYNNEI. V gave up 5 bases and J gave up 4 bases, with 15 bases separating them. This CDR3 has 14 amino acids. The CDR3 coding sequence is TGTGCCAGCAGTCCGGCGCTAGCGATGTACGAGCAGTACTTC. Encoded protein: CASSPALAMYEQYF.

The gene calls are TRBV6-2 or TRBV6-3 and TRBJ2-1; TRBD2 aligns across 9 bases. With 5 bases clipped from V and 3 bases from J, the junction kept 17 bases outside the gene matches. There are 19 residues in the CDR3. Germline CDR1 reads MNHEY; CDR2 reads SVGEGT. The CDR3, as DNA: TGTGCCAGCAGTGCCCTGGTAGCGGGAGTGGGGTTCCGCTACAATGAGCAGTTCTTC. Its translation is CASSALVAGVGFRYNEQFF.

V and J are TRBV12-3 or TRBV12-4 and TRBJ1-2; TRBD1 might be the D (5 bases). Trimming cost V 4 bases and J 8 bases, with 14 bases left between them. CDR3 length: 13 amino acids. The CDR3 DNA reads TGTGCCAGCAGTTGGGGCGGGGCGGAAGGCTACACCTTC. Its protein product is CASSWGGAEGYTF.

This clone was seen a single time. CDR3 DNA sequence: TGTGCCACCAGTGATTTCGGATCCGGGACAGGGGGAGCTTTCTTT. Translation gives CATSDFGSGTGGAFF. This chain uses TRBV24-1 with TRBJ1-1, with 11 bases matching TRBD1. Germline V gene lookup returns CDR1 KGHDR and CDR2 SFDVKD. V lost 1 base to trimming and J lost 10 bases; unmatched junction nucleotides: 7. The CDR3 sequence is 15 residues long.

This clone was observed many times. The gene calls are TRBV18 and TRBJ1-1, with D maybe TRBD1 (6 bases). The CDR3 is made up of 14 amino acids. V was cut by 0 bases and J by 7 bases, with 12 bases left in between. The germline V gene has CDR1 KGHSH and CDR2 LQKENI. The CDR3 nucleotides are TGTGCCAGCTCACCACCGGGGGCCAGTGTTGAAGCTTTCTTT. Protein sequence: CASSPPGASVEAFF.

CDR3 bases: TGTGCCAGTAGTATAGGGCCCAAATCAGGGTACGAGCAGTACTTC. Protein: CASSIGPKSGYEQYF. The rearrangement uses TRBV19 and TRBJ2-7; D is possibly TRBD1 (5 bases). The CDR3 covers 15 residues. The germline CDR1 and CDR2 sequences are LNHDA and SQIVND (reference sequence). V was cut by 1 base and J by 4 bases, with 14 bases left in between.

This clone has just one count. This CDR3 is CATSDRPRTGETYEQYF. In DNA form, the CDR3 reads TGTGCCACCAGTGATCGACCCCGGACAGGGGAGACCTACGAGCAGTACTTC. The gene calls are TRBV24-1 and TRBJ2-7, with 9 bases matching TRBD1. V dropped 3 bases and J dropped 2; count of bases not matched to a gene: 10. The CDR3 extends over 17 amino acids. Germline CDR1 and CDR2: KGHDR and SFDVKD.

The chain employs TRBV7-8 and TRBJ1-1; TRBD1 is a possible D gene (5 bases). Germline values: CDR1 SGHVS, CDR2 FQNEAQ. The CDR3 loop spans 15 amino acids. V was shortened by 1 base and J by 0 bases, with 9 bases between the two germline ends. CDR3 loop: CASSLVGGMNTEAFF. As DNA, the CDR3 is TGTGCCAGCAGCTTAGTCGGGGGAATGAACACTGAAGCTTTCTTT.